This TCR beta chain was recovered during a study of chronic HIV infection and antiretroviral therapy (dated by TCRdb to between 2015 and 2017). This clonotype was picked up many times. Its antigen remains undetermined. No base-level quality is on record; no much larger clone is a single base apart. Receptor amplification or capture employed 5' RACE. This sample was sequenced with an Illumina MiSeq. TCRdb reanalyzed the raw reads on its own, using fastp at Q25 for trimming and MiXCR for clone calling, and kept in-frame beta chains. Identical CDR3 proteins give one entry, which carries the most common genes and DNA. The sample profile shows just over 30,000 distinct CDR3 sequences; roughly 9.1% of them were found once. Jointly, the top ten make up 2.5% of the sample. The germline V end is reduced by 5 bases and the J end by 5 bases; junction bases left unmatched: 9. The germline V gene (reference sequence) supplies CDR1 DFQATT and CDR2 SNEGSKA. Spanning cysteine to phenylalanine, the CDR3 consists of 14 amino acids. The retained sequence is limited to the CDR3, 42 bases, with the frame set at the first base.

The sequencing input was peripheral blood. The TCR sequence derives from an adult who had HIV and had not received antiretroviral therapy, or was an uninfected healthy control (not recorded which). The rearranged segments are TRBV20-1 and TRBJ1-5, with 7 junctional bases fitting TRBD1. The CDR3: CSAPDPGGYQPQHF. In nucleotides, the sequence is TGCAGTGCTCCCGATCCAGGGGGATATCAGCCCCAGCATTTT.